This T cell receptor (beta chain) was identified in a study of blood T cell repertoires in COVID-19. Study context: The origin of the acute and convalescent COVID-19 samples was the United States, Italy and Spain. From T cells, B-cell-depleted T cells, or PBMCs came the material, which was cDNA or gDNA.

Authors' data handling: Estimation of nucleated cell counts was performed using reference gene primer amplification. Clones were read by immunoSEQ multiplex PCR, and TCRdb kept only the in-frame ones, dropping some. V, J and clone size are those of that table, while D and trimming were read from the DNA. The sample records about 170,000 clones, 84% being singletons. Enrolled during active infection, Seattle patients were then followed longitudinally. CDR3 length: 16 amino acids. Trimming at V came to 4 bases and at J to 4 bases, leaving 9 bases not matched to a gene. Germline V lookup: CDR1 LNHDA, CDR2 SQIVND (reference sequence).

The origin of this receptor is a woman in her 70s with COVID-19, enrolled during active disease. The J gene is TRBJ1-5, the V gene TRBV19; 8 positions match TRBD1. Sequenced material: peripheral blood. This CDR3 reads CASSTSDRGGNQPQHF. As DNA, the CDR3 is TGTGCCAGTAGTACGTCCGACAGGGGTGGGAATCAGCCCCAGCATTTT.